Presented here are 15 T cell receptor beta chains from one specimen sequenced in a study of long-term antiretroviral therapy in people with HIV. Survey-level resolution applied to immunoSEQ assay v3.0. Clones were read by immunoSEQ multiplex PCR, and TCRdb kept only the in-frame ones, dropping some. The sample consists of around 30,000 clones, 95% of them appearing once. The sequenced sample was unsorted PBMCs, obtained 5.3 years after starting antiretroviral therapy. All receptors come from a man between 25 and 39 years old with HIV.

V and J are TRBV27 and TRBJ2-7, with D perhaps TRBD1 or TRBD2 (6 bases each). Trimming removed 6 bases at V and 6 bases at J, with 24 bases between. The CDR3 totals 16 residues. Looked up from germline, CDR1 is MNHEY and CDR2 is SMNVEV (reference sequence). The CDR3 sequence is CASSPEGGGTRGEQYF. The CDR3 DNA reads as TGTGCCAGCAGCCCAGAGGGGGGCGGAACAAGGGGCGAGCAGTACTTC.

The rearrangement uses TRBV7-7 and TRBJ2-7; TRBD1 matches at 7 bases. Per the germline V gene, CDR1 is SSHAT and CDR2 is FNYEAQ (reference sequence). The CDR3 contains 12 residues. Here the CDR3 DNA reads TGTGCTGTCCGGGACAGCCCCTACGAGCAGTACTTC. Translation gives CAVRDSPYEQYF.

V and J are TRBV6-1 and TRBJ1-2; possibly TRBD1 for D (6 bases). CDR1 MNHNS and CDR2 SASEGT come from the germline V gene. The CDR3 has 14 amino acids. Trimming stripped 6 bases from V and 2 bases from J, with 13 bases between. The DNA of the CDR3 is TGTGCCAGCAGGATGGGACAAGAAAACTATGGCTACACCTTC. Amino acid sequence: CASRMGQENYGYTF.

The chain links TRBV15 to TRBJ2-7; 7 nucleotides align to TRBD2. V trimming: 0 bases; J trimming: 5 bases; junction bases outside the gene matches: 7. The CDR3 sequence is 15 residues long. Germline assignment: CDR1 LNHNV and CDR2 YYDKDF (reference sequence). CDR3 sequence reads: CATSRDPAGSNEQYF. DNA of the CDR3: TGTGCCACCAGCAGAGATCCAGCGGGAAGCAACGAGCAGTACTTC.

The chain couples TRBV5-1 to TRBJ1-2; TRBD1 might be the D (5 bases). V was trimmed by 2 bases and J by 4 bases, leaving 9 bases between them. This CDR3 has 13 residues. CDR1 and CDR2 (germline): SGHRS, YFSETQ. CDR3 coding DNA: TGCGCCAGCAGCTTTCGGGACCGCTATGGCTACACCTTC. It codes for CASSFRDRYGYTF.

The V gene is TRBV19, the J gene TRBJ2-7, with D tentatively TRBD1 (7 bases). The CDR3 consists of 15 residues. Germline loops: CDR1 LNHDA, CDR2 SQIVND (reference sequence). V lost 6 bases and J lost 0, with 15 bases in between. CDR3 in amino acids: CASRSGGQTSYEQYF. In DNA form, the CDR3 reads TGTGCCAGTAGATCCGGGGGACAGACCTCCTACGAGCAGTACTTC.

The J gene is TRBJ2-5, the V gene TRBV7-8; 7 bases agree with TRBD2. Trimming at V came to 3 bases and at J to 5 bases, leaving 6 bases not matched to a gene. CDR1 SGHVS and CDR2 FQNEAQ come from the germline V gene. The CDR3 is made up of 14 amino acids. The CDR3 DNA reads TGTGCCAGCAGCTTTTGGGAGGGCCGTGAGACCCAGTACTTC. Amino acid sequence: CASSFWEGRETQYF.

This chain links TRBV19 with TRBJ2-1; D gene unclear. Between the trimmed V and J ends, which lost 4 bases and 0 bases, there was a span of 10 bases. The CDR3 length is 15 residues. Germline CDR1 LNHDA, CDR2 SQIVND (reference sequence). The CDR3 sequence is CASSTLLSSYNEQFF. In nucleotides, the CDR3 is TGTGCCAGTAGTACACTCCTAAGCTCCTACAATGAGCAGTTCTTC.

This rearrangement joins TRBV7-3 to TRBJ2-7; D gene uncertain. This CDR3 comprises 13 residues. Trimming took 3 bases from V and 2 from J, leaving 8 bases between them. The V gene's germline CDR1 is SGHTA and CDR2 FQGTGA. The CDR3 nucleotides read TGTGCCAGCAGCTTTGGGTCAGCCTACGAGCAGTACTTC. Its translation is CASSFGSAYEQYF.

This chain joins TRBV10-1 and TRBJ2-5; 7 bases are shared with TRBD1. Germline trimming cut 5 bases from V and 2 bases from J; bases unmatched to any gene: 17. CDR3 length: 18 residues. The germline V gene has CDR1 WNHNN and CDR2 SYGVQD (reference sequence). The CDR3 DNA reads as TGCGCCAGCAGTCCAATAGAGGGACAGAAGGACCTGCAAGAGACCCAGTACTTC. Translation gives CASSPIEGQKDLQETQYF.

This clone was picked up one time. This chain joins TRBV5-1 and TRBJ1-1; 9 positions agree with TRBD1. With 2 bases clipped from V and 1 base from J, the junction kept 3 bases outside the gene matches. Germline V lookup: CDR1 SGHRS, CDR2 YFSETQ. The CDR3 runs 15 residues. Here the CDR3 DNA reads TGCGCCAGCAGCTTACAGGGGGCGGGGAACACTGAAGCTTTCTTT. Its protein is CASSLQGAGNTEAFF.

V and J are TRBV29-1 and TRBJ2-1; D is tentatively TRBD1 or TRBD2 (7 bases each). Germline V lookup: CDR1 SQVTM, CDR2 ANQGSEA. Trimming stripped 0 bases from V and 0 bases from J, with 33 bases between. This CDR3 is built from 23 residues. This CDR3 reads CSVEERGHAPLLAPRSSYNEQFF. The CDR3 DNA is TGCAGCGTTGAAGAAAGGGGGCACGCCCCTCTACTAGCGCCCCGAAGCTCCTACAATGAGCAGTTCTTC.

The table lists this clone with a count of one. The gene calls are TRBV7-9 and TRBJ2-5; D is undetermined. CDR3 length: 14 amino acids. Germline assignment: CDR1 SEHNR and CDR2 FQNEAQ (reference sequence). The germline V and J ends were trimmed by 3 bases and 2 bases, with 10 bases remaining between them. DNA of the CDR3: TGTGCCAGCAGCTTTGTCAGCGCGCAAGAGACCCAGTACTTC. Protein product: CASSFVSAQETQYF. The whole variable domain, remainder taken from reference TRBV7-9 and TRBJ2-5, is DTGVSQNPRHKITKRGQNVTFRCDPISEHNRLYWYRQTLGQGPEFLTYFQNEAQLEKSRLLSDRFSAERPKGSFSTLEIQRTEQGDSAMYLCASSFVSAQETQYFGPGTRLLVL.

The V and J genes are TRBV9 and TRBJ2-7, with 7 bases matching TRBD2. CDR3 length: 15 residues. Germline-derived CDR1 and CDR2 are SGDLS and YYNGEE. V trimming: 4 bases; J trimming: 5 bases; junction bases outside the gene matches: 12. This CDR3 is CASSPVGGDYDEQYF. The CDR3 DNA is TGTGCCAGCAGCCCAGTGGGCGGGGACTACGACGAGCAGTACTTC.

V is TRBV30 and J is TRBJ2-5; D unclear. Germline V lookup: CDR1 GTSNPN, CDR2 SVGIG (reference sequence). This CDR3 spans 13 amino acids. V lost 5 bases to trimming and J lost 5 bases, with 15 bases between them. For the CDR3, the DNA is TGTGCCTGGGAGGACGGCCGTGGGGAGACCCAGTACTTC. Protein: CAWEDGRGETQYF.